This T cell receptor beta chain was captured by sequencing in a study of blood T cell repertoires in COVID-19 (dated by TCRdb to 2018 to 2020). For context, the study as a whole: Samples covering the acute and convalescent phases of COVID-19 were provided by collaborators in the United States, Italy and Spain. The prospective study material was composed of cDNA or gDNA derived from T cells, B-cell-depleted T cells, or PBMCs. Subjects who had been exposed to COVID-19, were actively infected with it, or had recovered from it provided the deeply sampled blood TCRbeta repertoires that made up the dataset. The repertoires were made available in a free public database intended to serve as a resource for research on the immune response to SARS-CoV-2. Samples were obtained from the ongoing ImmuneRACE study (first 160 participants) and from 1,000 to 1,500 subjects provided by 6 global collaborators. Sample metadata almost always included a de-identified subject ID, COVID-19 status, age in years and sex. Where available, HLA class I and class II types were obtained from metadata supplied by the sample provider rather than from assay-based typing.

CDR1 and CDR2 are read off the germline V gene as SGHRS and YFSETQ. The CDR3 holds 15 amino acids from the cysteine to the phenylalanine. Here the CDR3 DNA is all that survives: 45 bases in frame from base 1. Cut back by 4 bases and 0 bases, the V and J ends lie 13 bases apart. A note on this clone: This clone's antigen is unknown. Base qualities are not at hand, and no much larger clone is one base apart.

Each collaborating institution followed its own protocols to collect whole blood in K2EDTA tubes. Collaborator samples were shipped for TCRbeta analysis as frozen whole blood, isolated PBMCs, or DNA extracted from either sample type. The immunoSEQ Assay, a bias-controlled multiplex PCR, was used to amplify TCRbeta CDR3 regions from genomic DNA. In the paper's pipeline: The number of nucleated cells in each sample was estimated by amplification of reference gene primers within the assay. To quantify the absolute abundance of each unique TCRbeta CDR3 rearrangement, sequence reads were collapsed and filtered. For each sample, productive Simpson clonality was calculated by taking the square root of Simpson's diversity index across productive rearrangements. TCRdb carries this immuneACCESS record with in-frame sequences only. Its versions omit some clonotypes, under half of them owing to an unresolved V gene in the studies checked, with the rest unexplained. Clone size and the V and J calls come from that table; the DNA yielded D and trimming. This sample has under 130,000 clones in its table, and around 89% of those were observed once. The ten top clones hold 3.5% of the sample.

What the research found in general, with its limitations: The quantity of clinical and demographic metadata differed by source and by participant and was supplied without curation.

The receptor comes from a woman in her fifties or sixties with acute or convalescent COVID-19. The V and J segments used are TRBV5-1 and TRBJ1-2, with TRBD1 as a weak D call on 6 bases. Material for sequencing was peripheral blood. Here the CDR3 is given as CASSPGQLANYGYTF. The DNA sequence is TGCGCCAGCAGCCCAGGACAGTTAGCTAACTATGGCTACACCTTC.